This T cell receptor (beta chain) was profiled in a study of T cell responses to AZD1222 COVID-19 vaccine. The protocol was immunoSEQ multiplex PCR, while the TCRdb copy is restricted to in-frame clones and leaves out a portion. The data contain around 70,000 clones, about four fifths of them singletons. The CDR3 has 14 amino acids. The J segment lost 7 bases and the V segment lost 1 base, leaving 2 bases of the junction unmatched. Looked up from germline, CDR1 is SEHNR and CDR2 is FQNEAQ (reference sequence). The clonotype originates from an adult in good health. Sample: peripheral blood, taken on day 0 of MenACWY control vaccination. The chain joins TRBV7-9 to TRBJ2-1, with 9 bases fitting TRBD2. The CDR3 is CASSLGGGVNEQFF. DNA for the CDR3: TGTGCCAGCAGCTTAGGCGGGGGGGTTAATGAGCAGTTCTTC.